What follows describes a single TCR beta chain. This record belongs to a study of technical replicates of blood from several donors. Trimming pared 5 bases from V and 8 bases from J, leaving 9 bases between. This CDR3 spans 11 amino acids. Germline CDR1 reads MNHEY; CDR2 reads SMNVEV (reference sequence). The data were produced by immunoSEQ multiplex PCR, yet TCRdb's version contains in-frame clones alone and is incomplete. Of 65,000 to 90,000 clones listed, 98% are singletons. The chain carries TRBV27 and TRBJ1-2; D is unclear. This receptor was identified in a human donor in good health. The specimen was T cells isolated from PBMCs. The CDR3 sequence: CASSMGGGYTF. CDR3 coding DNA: TGTGCCAGCAGTATGGGAGGCGGCTACACCTTC.